Shown below are 17 T cell receptor beta chains from a single sample sequenced in a study of T cell repertoires in cytomegalovirus infection. Each CDR3 protein is one row after TCRdb ran MiXCR on the reads. The repertoire includes some 180,000 distinct CDR3 sequences, 17% of them detected once, and about 23% sits in the top ten. The sample was CD8+ T cells from PBMCs. These receptors were obtained from a human donor in good health (CMV status not recorded). Some clones in this sample may be carry-over from other donors' samples.

In its sample, this clonotype was seen a few times. The chain carries TRBV5-8 and TRBJ2-1, with D tentatively TRBD2 (6 bases). The V and J ends lost 0 bases and 10 bases respectively, with 11 bases between them. This CDR3 contains 13 residues. CDR1 SGHTS and CDR2 YDEGEE come from the germline V gene. CDR3 residues: CASSLGTGGEQFF. The CDR3, as DNA: TGTGCCAGCAGCTTGGGCACCGGGGGAGAGCAGTTCTTC.

This chain connects TRBV7-9 to TRBJ2-2; D is unclear. V lost 5 bases, J lost 0 bases, and 13 bases lay in between. The CDR3 spans 16 residues. CDR1 and CDR2 (germline): SEHNR, FQNEAQ (reference sequence). The CDR3 reads CASSPMRHPNTGELFF. CDR3 nucleotide sequence: TGTGCCAGCAGCCCCATGAGACACCCGAACACCGGGGAGCTGTTTTTT. Filled out from reference TRBV7-9 and TRBJ2-2, the complete variable domain reads DTGVSQNPRHKITKRGQNVTFRCDPISEHNRLYWYRQTLGQGPEFLTYFQNEAQLEKSRLLSDRFSAERPKGSFSTLEIQRTEQGDSAMYLCASSPMRHPNTGELFFGEGSRLTVL.

The chain recombines TRBV7-2 with TRBJ2-3; D ambiguous. CDR1 and CDR2 from the germline V gene are SGHTA and FQGNSA. This CDR3 has 15 amino acids. V was pared by 5 bases and J by 2 bases, with 14 bases between. In nucleotides, the CDR3 is TGTGCCAGCAGCGGAACTTCTGGGATCACAGATACGCAGTATTTT. The encoded protein is CASSGTSGITDTQYF. The full variable domain, its missing parts supplied by reference TRBV7-2 and TRBJ2-3, is GAGVSQSPSNKVTEKGKDVELRCDPISGHTALYWYRQSLGQGLEFLIYFQGNSAPDKSGLPSDRFSAERTGGSVSTLTIQRTQQEDSAVYLCASSGTSGITDTQYFGPGTRLTVL.

This clonotype showed up just a few times. The V call is TRBV7-6, the J call TRBJ2-3; maybe TRBD2 (6 bases). Germline-derived CDR1 and CDR2 are SGHVS and FNYEAQ. The CDR3 runs 13 residues. Trimming cost V 5 bases and J 9 bases, with 15 bases left between them. CDR3 amino acids: CASSPSSGDTQYF. CDR3 DNA sequence: TGTGCCAGCAGCCCCAGCTCGGGGGACACGCAGTATTTT.

This clonotype appeared many times. This rearrangement joins TRBV7-6 to TRBJ2-7; no reliable D call. Looked up from germline, CDR1 is SGHVS and CDR2 is FNYEAQ. Deletions cut 2 bases from V and 3 bases from J, with 11 bases between. CDR3 length: 14 amino acids. CDR3 nucleotides: TGTGCCAGCAGCTTATACCTCAGGAGCTACGAGCAGTACTTC. Protein sequence: CASSLYLRSYEQYF. Drawing the rest from reference TRBV7-6 and TRBJ2-7, the complete variable domain is GAGVSQSPRYKVTKRGQDVALRCDPISGHVSLYWYRQALGQGPEFLTYFNYEAQQDKSGLPNDRFSAERPEGSISTLTIQRTEQRDSAMYRCASSLYLRSYEQYFGPGTRLTVT.

J is TRBJ2-3 and V is TRBV5-5, with D possibly being TRBD2 (6 bases). The length of the CDR3 is 14 residues. Per germline, CDR1 SGHKS and CDR2 YYEKEE (reference sequence). Trimming took off 4 bases at V and 7 bases at J, with 16 bases between the two ends. The DNA of the CDR3 is TGTGCCAGCAGCCCGGAGGGTTTCGTATATACGCAGTATTTT. It encodes CASSPEGFVYTQYF.

This clonotype was counted only a few times. V and J are TRBV12-3 or TRBV12-4 and TRBJ2-7, with unresolved D. This CDR3 has 14 residues. V shed 4 bases and J shed 0 bases, with 10 bases lying between them. CDR3 sequence: CASSWSYGSYEQYF. In DNA form, the CDR3 reads TGTGCCAGCAGTTGGAGTTACGGCTCCTACGAGCAGTACTTC.

This clonotype was found a few times. This chain connects TRBV12-3 or TRBV12-4 to TRBJ2-7; 7 bases agree with TRBD1. CDR3 length: 15 residues. Trimming removed 1 base from V and 2 bases from J; junction bases left unmatched: 5. CDR3 residues: CASSLGGGQTYEQYF. The CDR3 nucleotides are TGTGCCAGCAGTTTAGGTGGGGGACAGACCTACGAGCAGTACTTC.

The CDR3 region is CASMRNQPQHF. For the CDR3, the DNA is TGTGCCAGCATGAGGAATCAGCCCCAGCATTTT. The chain couples TRBV12-3 or TRBV12-4 to TRBJ1-5; no reliable D call. The CDR3 loop spans 11 amino acids. Trimming stripped 7 bases from V and 4 bases from J, with 5 bases between.

This clonotype was picked up a small number of times. The V gene is TRBV7-6, the J gene TRBJ1-1, with no clear D. This CDR3 comprises 15 residues. V was shortened by 3 bases and J by 0 bases, with 11 bases between the two germline ends. Germline values: CDR1 SGHVS, CDR2 FNYEAQ. CDR3 region: CASSFLTGVNTEAFF. In DNA, the CDR3 is TGTGCCAGCAGCTTTTTAACCGGCGTGAACACTGAAGCTTTCTTT.

This clonotype appeared a few times. The chain is built from TRBV2 and TRBJ2-4, with 14 bases aligning to TRBD2. Germline CDR1 reads SNHLY; CDR2 reads FYNNEI. The CDR3 consists of 18 residues. Trimming took 6 bases from V and 4 from J; bases not matched to a gene: 11. The CDR3 region is CASRATSGLAGVKNIQYF. The CDR3 DNA follows: TGTGCCAGCAGAGCAACATCGGGACTAGCGGGGGTGAAAAACATTCAGTACTTC.

This clonotype was counted only a few times. This rearrangement joins TRBV7-9 to TRBJ2-3; no definite D call. The CDR3 has 12 amino acids. CDR1 is SEHNR, CDR2 FQNEAQ, per germline (reference sequence). Trimming stripped 5 bases from V and 5 bases from J, with 8 bases between. In DNA form, the CDR3 reads TGTGCCAGCAGCCGGGTGATAGATACGCAGTATTTT. Translated: CASSRVIDTQYF.

The chain is built from TRBV13 and TRBJ2-7, with 16 bases lining up with TRBD2. Unmatched junction bases numbered 9, after V lost 5 bases and J lost 5 bases. Germline CDR1 PRHDT, CDR2 FYEKMQ (reference sequence). CDR3 length: 17 residues. The CDR3 loop is CASSPGLAGGLLDEQYF. CDR3 coding DNA: TGTGCCAGCAGCCCGGGACTAGCGGGGGGGCTCTTAGACGAGCAGTACTTC.

Only a few counts were recorded for this clonotype. The V call is TRBV9, the J call TRBJ1-2; possible D gene TRBD1, 6 bases. CDR3 length: 15 amino acids. Deletions cut 0 bases from V and 2 bases from J, with 11 bases between. Germline-derived CDR1 and CDR2 are SGDLS and YYNGEE. The CDR3 loop reads CASSVEGGSNYGYTF. The CDR3, as DNA: TGTGCCAGCAGCGTAGAGGGGGGCTCAAACTATGGCTACACCTTC.

This clonotype was detected a few times. The chain is built from TRBV28 and TRBJ2-7; no clear D. The length of the CDR3 is 11 residues. Germline CDR1 reads MDHEN; CDR2 reads SYDVKM. V dropped 4 bases and J dropped 3 bases, with 4 bases sitting between them. In DNA, the CDR3 is TGTGCCAGCAGTTCTTACTACGAGCAGTACTTC. As protein: CASSSYYEQYF.

The chain is built from TRBV7-6 and TRBJ1-1; no clear D gene. With 5 bases removed from V and 11 bases from J, the gap between germline ends came to 12 bases. Germline CDR1 reads SGHVS; CDR2 reads FNYEAQ. The CDR3 extends over 11 amino acids. CDR3 amino acids: CASSPTGLAFF. In DNA form, the CDR3 reads TGTGCCAGCAGCCCGACCGGGCTGGCTTTCTTT.

The CDR3 reads CAILGNTEAFF. CDR3 in DNA: TGTGCCATCCTGGGGAACACTGAAGCTTTCTTT. This sequence joins TRBV2 and TRBJ1-1; D is ambiguous. V lost 10 bases to trimming and J lost 1 base, with 7 bases between them. The CDR3 contains 11 residues. CDR1 and CDR2 from the germline V gene are SNHLY and FYNNEI.